A single sample is the source of the 13 T cell receptor beta chains below, sequenced in a study of cytomegalovirus exposure and HLA in healthy donors. 13 Jbeta primers and 60 Vbeta primers were used for the PCR. This table comes from immunoSEQ multiplex PCR, and its TCRdb copy is limited to in-frame clones, with some not included. The data contain approximately 220,000 clones, roughly 83% of them singletons. Sequencing input: PBMCs. The receptors originated from a boy aged 2 to 10 in good health and CMV-seronegative.

The V and J genes are TRBV27 and TRBJ2-7; 14 bases agree with TRBD2. The CDR3 has 17 residues. The germline gives CDR1 MNHEY, CDR2 SMNVEV (reference sequence). V dropped 5 bases and J dropped 2; count of bases not matched to a gene: 8. Here the CDR3 DNA reads TGTGCCAGCAGTGAAAACCCGGGACTAGCGGGAGCCTACGAGCAGTACTTC. Translating gives CASSENPGLAGAYEQYF.

The chain employs TRBV6-1 and TRBJ1-4; 7 nucleotides match TRBD1. The CDR3 consists of 13 residues. Germline CDR1 and CDR2: MNHNS and SASEGT. J lost 5 bases, V lost 8 bases, and 5 bases had no gene match. CDR3 DNA sequence: TGTGCCAGCCACCCAGGGGGGAATGAAAAACTGTTTTTT. Protein sequence: CASHPGGNEKLFF.

V usage is TRBV2 and J usage is TRBJ2-7; unclear D gene. The CDR3 totals 14 residues. CDR1 is SNHLY and CDR2 is FYNNEI in the germline V gene. Deletions cut 3 bases from V and 2 bases from J, with 11 bases between. This chain's CDR3 is CASSDDRLAYEQYF. Here the CDR3 DNA reads TGTGCCAGCAGTGACGACCGGCTAGCCTACGAGCAGTACTTC.

This chain joins TRBV27 and TRBJ1-1; D gene ambiguous. The germline V and J ends were trimmed by 1 base and 5 bases, with 8 bases remaining between them. The CDR3 totals 13 residues. Germline values: CDR1 MNHEY, CDR2 SMNVEV (reference sequence). CDR3 loop: CASSLYYSTEAFF. In DNA, the CDR3 is TGTGCCAGCAGTTTATATTACAGTACTGAAGCTTTCTTT.

This sequence joins TRBV9 and TRBJ1-1; 7 bases match TRBD1. After removal of 0 bases from V and 7 bases from J, the junction contained 9 bases not matched to a gene. The CDR3 length is 15 residues. Germline CDR1 is SGDLS and CDR2 is YYNGEE. This CDR3 is CASSVVSGGEGEAFF. The CDR3 coding sequence is TGTGCCAGCAGCGTAGTATCAGGGGGTGAGGGTGAAGCTTTCTTT. The whole variable domain, filled in from reference TRBV9 and TRBJ1-1, reads DSGVTQTPKHLITATGQRVTLRCSPRSGDLSVYWYQQSLDQGLQFLIQYYNGEERAKGNILERFSAQQFPDLHSELNLSSLELGDSALYFCASSVVSGGEGEAFFGQGTRLTVV.

This sequence joins TRBV11-2 and TRBJ2-3, with 13 bases that match TRBD2. The CDR3 is 16 residues long. Germline V gives CDR1 SGHAT, CDR2 FQNNGV. With 5 bases clipped from V and 3 bases from J, the junction kept 5 bases outside the gene matches. The CDR3 protein is CASSLPTSGRTDTQYF. CDR3 nucleotides: TGTGCCAGCAGCCTCCCGACTAGCGGGAGGACAGATACGCAGTATTTT.

V is TRBV18 and J is TRBJ1-2; D is unresolved. Germline assignment: CDR1 KGHSH and CDR2 LQKENI. This CDR3 is 14 amino acids long. With 3 bases removed from V and 4 bases from J, the gap between germline ends came to 12 bases. The CDR3 sequence is CASSPAGPSYGYTF. In nucleotides, the CDR3 is TGTGCCAGCTCACCTGCTGGCCCATCCTATGGCTACACCTTC.

The chain recombines TRBV27 with TRBJ2-3; 16 nucleotides align to TRBD2. The germline CDR1 and CDR2 sequences are MNHEY and SMNVEV (reference sequence). The CDR3 is 19 residues long. Losses at the gene ends were 5 bases for V and 2 bases for J; bases not matched to a gene: 10. The CDR3 DNA reads as TGTGCCAGCAGTCCCCCGGGACTAGCGGGGGGGCCTTACACAGATACGCAGTATTTT. Residues: CASSPPGLAGGPYTDTQYF.

As for this clone: The junction shows a germline mismatch at one end, possibly a read error. The chain joins TRBV28 to TRBJ2-7; D is possibly TRBD2 (7 bases). Looked up from germline, CDR1 is MDHEN and CDR2 is SYDVKM. This CDR3 has 12 amino acids. The CDR3 here is CASKGEGYGQYF. The CDR3 region has the DNA TGTGCCAGCAAGGGGGAGGGTTACGGGCAGTACTTC. The full variable domain, in which reference TRBV28 and TRBJ2-7 provide the parts outside the CDR3, is DVKVTQSSRYLVKRTGEKVFLECVQDMDHENMFWYRQDPGLGLRLIYFSYDVKMKEKGDIPEGYSVSREKKERFSLILESASTNQTSMYLCASKGEGYGQYFGPGTRLTVT.

This clone appeared once. The V and J genes are TRBV6-5 and TRBJ2-2; D is possibly TRBD2 (5 bases). Trimming stripped 4 bases from V and 2 bases from J, with 14 bases between. Germline loops: CDR1 MNHEY, CDR2 SVGAGI. The CDR3 contains 16 residues. The CDR3 nucleotides are TGTGCCAGCAGTTCCCGACCGGGATCAAACACCGGGGAGCTGTTTTTT. Translated, it gives CASSSRPGSNTGELFF.

The rearrangement links TRBV5-8 to TRBJ1-1, with 8 bases aligning to TRBD1. CDR1 and CDR2 from the germline V gene are SGHTS and YDEGEE. The CDR3 runs to 17 residues. V was pared by 3 bases and J by 0 bases, with 10 bases of the junction left unmatched. In DNA form, the CDR3 reads TGTGCCAGCAGCTCAAAGGACAGGGTCTGGGTGAACACTGAAGCTTTCTTT. Protein: CASSSKDRVWVNTEAFF.

This clone was counted once. The rearrangement links TRBV6-5 to TRBJ1-6; 7 nucleotides agree with TRBD1. V was pared by 6 bases and J by 6 bases, with 11 bases of the junction left unmatched. CDR1 is MNHEY, CDR2 SVGAGI, per germline. The CDR3 is 16 amino acids. CDR3 residues: CASSYKQGLSNSPLHF. In nucleotides, the CDR3 is TGTGCCAGCAGCTACAAACAGGGGCTGTCTAATTCACCCCTCCACTTT.

The CDR3 DNA is TGTGCCAGCAGCCCGGTACGGGCAGGGGGAAATGAAAAACTGTTTTTT. This sequence encodes CASSPVRAGGNEKLFF. The V gene is TRBV27, the J gene TRBJ1-4, with TRBD1 matching over 7 bases. This CDR3 has 16 residues. J lost 5 bases, V lost 6 bases, and 12 bases had no gene match. Per germline, CDR1 MNHEY and CDR2 SMNVEV (reference sequence).